One and the same sample provided the 26 T cell receptor beta chains below, sequenced in a study of blood T cells in healthy people across ages. Combining a sample-barcoded 5' primer with a J-beta primer mix, a second PCR ran for about 7 to 12 cycles. TCRdb analysed the 5' RACE reads with MiXCR anew, one entry per CDR3 protein. Here the sample spans roughly 1,100,000 distinct CDR3 sequences, 25% being singletons. These data are also associated with another study on T cells of mothers and their children.

Sequenced input: blood. The receptors originated from a girl aged 2-10 years in good health.

In its sample, this clonotype was seen a few times. V usage is TRBV5-6 and J usage is TRBJ2-2; no reliable D call. Germline loops: CDR1 SGHDT, CDR2 YYEEEE. This CDR3 has 15 residues. The V gene lost 4 bases and the J gene lost 6 bases, with 16 bases spanning the gap. The CDR3, as DNA: TGTGCCAGCAGCCATCTGACTTCTTCCCCCGGGGAGCTGTTTTTT. This codes for CASSHLTSSPGELFF.

This clonotype was detected a few times. The chain's CDR3 is CSGGWNTEAFF. CDR3 sequence (DNA): TGCAGCGGAGGATGGAACACTGAAGCTTTCTTT. J is TRBJ1-1 and V is TRBV29-1; D is unresolved. Germline V lookup: CDR1 SQVTM, CDR2 ANQGSEA. This CDR3 comprises 11 residues. Between the trimmed V and J ends, which lost 7 bases and 1 base, there was a span of 7 bases.

The chain joins TRBV3-1 to TRBJ2-5; possible D gene TRBD2, 5 bases. The CDR3 has 12 amino acids. Germline values: CDR1 LGHDT, CDR2 YNNKEL (reference sequence). Trimming took 4 bases from V and 11 from J, leaving 14 bases between them. The CDR3 loop reads CASSLGSWEQYF. The DNA for the CDR3 is TGTGCCAGCAGCCTCGGGTCGTGGGAGCAGTACTTC.

This clonotype was seen more than once but under ten times. The chain is built from TRBV2 and TRBJ2-1; D tentatively reads TRBD1 or TRBD2 (6 bases each). Looked up from germline, CDR1 is SNHLY and CDR2 is FYNNEI. The CDR3 sequence is 13 residues long. Trimming shortened V by 10 bases and J by 3 bases, and 13 bases separated the two germline ends. DNA for the CDR3: TGTGCCACCGAGGGGGGAGACTACAATGAGCAGTTCTTC. It is translated as CATEGGDYNEQFF.

The table lists this clonotype with a few counts. This chain joins TRBV11-2 and TRBJ2-7; no clear D gene. Germline V CDR1 and CDR2: SGHAT, FQNNGV. The ends were cut back, 6 bases at V and 7 bases at J, with 16 bases in the middle. This CDR3 region has 13 residues. This CDR3 is CASSSALTREQYF. The CDR3 nucleotides are TGTGCCAGCAGTTCCGCTCTCACCCGGGAGCAGTACTTC.

This rearrangement joins TRBV12-3 or TRBV12-4 to TRBJ2-5; D remains unclear. V was trimmed by 7 bases and J by 0 bases, leaving 12 bases between them. The CDR3 is 14 amino acids. CDR3 bases: TGTGCCAGCACCCTTGCGGCCTACCAAGAGACCCAGTACTTC. Translated: CASTLAAYQETQYF.

The chain carries TRBV7-2 and TRBJ1-2; tentative D call: TRBD1 (6 bases). V was pared by 6 bases and J by 5 bases, with 13 bases between. Germline V gene sequence: CDR1 SGHTA, CDR2 FQGNSA. This CDR3 comprises 13 residues. The DNA of the CDR3 is TGTGCCAGCAGTCTAGACAGGAAATATGGCTACACCTTC. Residues: CASSLDRKYGYTF.

The chain uses TRBV2 and TRBJ2-7; 7 bases align to TRBD2. V shed 7 bases, J shed 2 bases, and the junction held 5 bases outside the gene matches. The CDR3 length is 13 residues. Germline CDR1 and CDR2: SNHLY and FYNNEI. Here the CDR3 reads CASIIAGTYEQYF. The DNA of the CDR3 is TGTGCCAGCATCATAGCGGGTACCTACGAGCAGTACTTC.

This clonotype was seen a handful of times. The chain carries TRBV27 and TRBJ2-7, with D possibly called TRBD1 or TRBD2 (5 bases each). CDR3 length: 13 residues. Deletions cut 8 bases from V and 3 bases from J, with 14 bases between. Germline V gives CDR1 MNHEY, CDR2 SMNVEV (reference sequence). The chain's CDR3 is CASRTGTLYEQYF. The DNA for the CDR3 is TGTGCCAGCCGAACCGGGACCCTCTACGAGCAGTACTTC.

The chain combines TRBV24-1 with TRBJ2-1; the D call may be TRBD1 or TRBD2 (5 bases each). Germline V lookup: CDR1 KGHDR, CDR2 SFDVKD. V lost 4 bases to trimming and J lost 9 bases, with 12 bases between them. The length of the CDR3 is 13 residues. The CDR3 nucleotides are TGTGCCACCAGTGACCCCCGGGACGTTGAGCAGTTCTTC. Protein sequence: CATSDPRDVEQFF.

This clonotype was detected a few times. The chain has TRBV28 and TRBJ1-2, with 8 bases matching TRBD1. The CDR3 spans 15 residues. Germline V gene lookup returns CDR1 MDHEN and CDR2 SYDVKM. V lost 3 bases to trimming and J lost 4 bases; unmatched junction nucleotides: 7. The chain's CDR3 is CASSFPGQGLYGYTF. Written as DNA, the CDR3 is TGTGCCAGCAGTTTCCCCGGACAGGGCCTCTATGGCTACACCTTC.

The table lists this clonotype with a few counts. This sequence joins TRBV7-2 and TRBJ2-7; the match to TRBD1 covers 7 bases. V lost 2 bases to trimming and J lost 3 bases; unmatched junction nucleotides: 7. The germline gives CDR1 SGHTA, CDR2 FQGNSA. This CDR3 contains 15 residues. The CDR3 DNA reads TGTGCCAGCAGCTTATCTACAGGGGTTAGCTACGAGCAGTACTTC. Its translation is CASSLSTGVSYEQYF.

The chain has TRBV3-1 and TRBJ2-5, with 12 bases fitting TRBD2. The tail of the sequence fits TRBJ2-1 better, so the J call may be wrong. The length of the CDR3 is 18 residues. Germline loops: CDR1 LGHDT, CDR2 YNNKEL (reference sequence). CDR3 residues: CASSQDPTSGSFYNEQFF. CDR3 DNA: TGTGCCAGCAGCCAAGATCCGACTAGCGGGAGTTTCTACAATGAGCAGTTCTTC.

This clonotype was detected a few times. The CDR3 DNA sequence: TGCGCCAGCAGCTTGGCGTACGGGCAAAGCTCCTACGAGCAGTACTTC. As protein: CASSLAYGQSSYEQYF. This chain links TRBV5-1 with TRBJ2-7; D remains unclear. This CDR3 region has 16 residues. Germline-derived CDR1 and CDR2 are SGHRS and YFSETQ. The ends were cut back, 0 bases at V and 0 bases at J, with 13 bases in the middle.

V usage is TRBV20-1 and J usage is TRBJ1-4; 9 positions match TRBD1. V trimming: 5 bases; J trimming: 5 bases; junction bases outside the gene matches: 3. CDR3 length equals 13 residues. Germline CDR1 reads DFQATT; CDR2 reads SNEGSKA (reference sequence). DNA of the CDR3: TGCAGTGCTCTCGGACAGGGGAATGAAAAACTGTTTTTT. It codes for CSALGQGNEKLFF.

As for this clonotype: Sequence at one end of the junction differs from germline and may be a read error. V and J are TRBV4-1 and TRBJ2-1; 13 nucleotides agree with TRBD2. The CDR3 extends over 15 amino acids. Looked up from germline, CDR1 is MGHRA and CDR2 is YSYEKL. The CDR3 DNA follows: TGCGCCGGCAGCCAGGGACTAGCGGGAAACAATGAGCAGTTCTTC. Encoded protein: CAGSQGLAGNNEQFF.

The chain carries TRBV5-5 and TRBJ1-1; 8 nucleotides agree with TRBD1. The CDR3 runs to 13 residues. The trim removed 4 bases at V and 11 bases at J, leaving 10 bases unmatched. CDR1 is SGHKS, CDR2 YYEKEE, per germline (reference sequence). CDR3 nucleotide sequence: TGTGCCAGCAGCAGCCCCAGGGGGCTGGCGGCTTTCTTT. Translating it yields CASSSPRGLAAFF.

J is TRBJ2-1 and V is TRBV29-1, with D hard to call. Per germline, CDR1 SQVTM and CDR2 ANQGSEA. This CDR3 is built from 12 residues. V was shortened by 4 bases and J by 7 bases, with 11 bases between the two germline ends. The CDR3 spells CSVALEANEQFF. The CDR3 nucleotides are TGCAGCGTTGCTCTAGAGGCTAATGAGCAGTTCTTC.

This clonotype has just a few counts. The DNA of the CDR3 is TGTGCCAGCAGGGACGGGACAGGGTATGGCTACACCTTC. It codes for CASRDGTGYGYTF. The genes are TRBV12-3 or TRBV12-4 and TRBJ1-2, with 9 bases identical to TRBD1. CDR3 length: 13 residues. Unmatched junction bases numbered 4, after V lost 6 bases and J lost 5 bases.

J is TRBJ2-1 and V is TRBV4-1; D unresolved. The CDR3 is 17 residues long. The V end lost 3 bases, the J end lost 2 bases, and 17 bases lay between the germline ends. The germline V gene encodes CDR1 MGHRA and CDR2 YSYEKL. The chain's CDR3 is CASSHHRDLLTYNEQFF. The CDR3 coding sequence is TGCGCCAGCAGCCATCACCGAGACCTCCTTACCTACAATGAGCAGTTCTTC.

This clonotype was seen a few times. Here the CDR3 reads CASRGVVYNEQFF. Here the CDR3 DNA reads TGTGCCAGCAGGGGGGTTGTATACAATGAGCAGTTCTTC. V usage is TRBV21-1 and J usage is TRBJ2-1; TRBD1, as called in the table, went unchecked against the DNA. TRBV21-1 corresponds to a pseudogene. The CDR3 has 13 amino acids.

V and J are TRBV12-3 or TRBV12-4 and TRBJ2-5, with TRBD1 matching over 7 bases. Trimming took 5 bases from V and 1 from J; bases not matched to a gene: 4. The length of the CDR3 is 14 residues. This CDR3 is CASSNGDSQETQYF. DNA of the CDR3: TGTGCCAGCAGTAACGGGGACAGCCAAGAGACCCAGTACTTC.

This clonotype was seen a few times. J is TRBJ2-1 and V is TRBV12-3 or TRBV12-4, with a possible D match to TRBD2 (5 bases). Trimming took off 3 bases at V and 9 bases at J, with 12 bases between the two ends. CDR3 size: 13 residues. The CDR3 sequence: CASSFGEGSEQFF. As DNA, the CDR3 is TGTGCCAGCAGTTTCGGGGAAGGAAGTGAGCAGTTCTTC.

The V call is TRBV2, the J call TRBJ2-5, with D maybe TRBD1 (6 bases). The J call could be wrong; TRBJ2-7 is a better fit for the DNA end. CDR1 is SNHLY, CDR2 FYNNEI, per germline. The CDR3 has 12 amino acids. The CDR3 coding sequence is TGTGCCAGCAGAGGGACACCCTACGAGCAGTACTTC. This encodes CASRGTPYEQYF.

This chain links TRBV5-1 with TRBJ2-7; D is ambiguous. Trimming left V 0 bases short and J 2 bases short, with 12 bases between. This CDR3 is 15 amino acids long. CDR1 is SGHRS and CDR2 is YFSETQ in the germline V gene. CDR3 protein: CASSLVPGLTYEQYF. CDR3 nucleotides: TGCGCCAGCAGCTTGGTCCCAGGCCTAACCTACGAGCAGTACTTC.

The chain is built from TRBV29-1 and TRBJ1-1; TRBD1 might be the D (6 bases). The CDR3 extends over 14 amino acids. Looked up from germline, CDR1 is SQVTM and CDR2 is ANQGSEA. V was pared by 7 bases and J by 5 bases, with 20 bases between. The CDR3 sequence: CSAAGGLTRTEAFF. The CDR3 DNA reads TGCAGCGCCGCCGGGGGCCTAACAAGGACTGAAGCTTTCTTT. The full variable domain, in which reference TRBV29-1 and TRBJ1-1 provide the parts outside the CDR3, is SAVISQKPSRDICQRGTSLTIQCQVDSQVTMMFWYRQQPGQSLTLIATANQGSEATYESGFVIDKFPISRPNLTFSTLTVSNMSPEDSSIYLCSAAGGLTRTEAFFGQGTRLTVV.